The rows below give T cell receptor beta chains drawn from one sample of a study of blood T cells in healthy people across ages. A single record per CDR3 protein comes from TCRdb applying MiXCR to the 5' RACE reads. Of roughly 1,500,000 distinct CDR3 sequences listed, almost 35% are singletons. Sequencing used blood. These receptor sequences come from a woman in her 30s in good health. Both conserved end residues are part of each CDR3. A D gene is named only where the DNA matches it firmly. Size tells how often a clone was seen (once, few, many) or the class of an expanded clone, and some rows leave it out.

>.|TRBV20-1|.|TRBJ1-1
TGCAGTGCTAGGGGGGAATTCCACTTGGGGAACACTGAAGCTTTCTTT
CSARGEFHLGNTEAFF
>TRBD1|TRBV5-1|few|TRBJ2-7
TGCGCCAACAACCTCGGGACAGGGCTCTACGAGCAGTACTTC
CANNLGTGLYEQYF
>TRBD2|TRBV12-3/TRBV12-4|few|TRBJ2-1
TGTGCCAGCAGTATCGGGAGGGGGTCCTACAATGAGCAGTTCTTC
CASSIGRGSYNEQFF
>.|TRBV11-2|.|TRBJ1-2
TGTGCCAGCGGCTTATTCTCATCGGTCTATGGCTACACCTTC
CASGLFSSVYGYTF
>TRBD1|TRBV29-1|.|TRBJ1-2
TGCAGCGCCGGACCGGGACAGAACTATGGCTACACCTTC
CSAGPGQNYGYTF
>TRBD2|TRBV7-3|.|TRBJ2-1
TGTGCCAGCAGCTCATCGGGGAGCGGGGGTGAGCAGTTCTTC
CASSSSGSGGEQFF
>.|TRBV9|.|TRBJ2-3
TGTGCCAGCAGCGCCCGCCCTCTGCGGGGGCCACATGGAGATACGCAGTATTTT
CASSARPLRGPHGDTQYF
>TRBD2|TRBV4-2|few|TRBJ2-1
TGTGCCAGCAGCCACGGGTCTAGCGGGAGGGGCGAGCAGTTCTTC
CASSHGSSGRGEQFF
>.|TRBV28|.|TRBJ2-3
TGTGCCAGCACTCTACGGACAGTCACAGATACGCAGTATTTT
CASTLRTVTDTQYF
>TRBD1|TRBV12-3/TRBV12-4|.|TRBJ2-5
TGTGCCAGCAGTTTAGGATTCGACAGGGTCGGAGAGACCCAGTACTTC
CASSLGFDRVGETQYF
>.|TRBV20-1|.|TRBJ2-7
TGCAGTGCTAGAGACCGGGACCCCTACGAGCAGTACTTC
CSARDRDPYEQYF
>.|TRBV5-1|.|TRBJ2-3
TGCGCCAGCAGCTTGGTCGCAGCTGGCACAGATACGCAGTATTTT
CASSLVAAGTDTQYF
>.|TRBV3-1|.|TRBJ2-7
TGTGCCAGCAGCCAAGGGACGGTCCTCGGTCTCGAGCAGTACTTC
CASSQGTVLGLEQYF
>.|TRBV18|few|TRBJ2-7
TGTGCCAGCTCACCGGGGCGGCTAAAAGACGAGCAGTACTTC
CASSPGRLKDEQYF
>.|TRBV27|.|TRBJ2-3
TGTGCCAGCAGTCACGATTGGACCTCAGATACGCAGTATTTT
CASSHDWTSDTQYF
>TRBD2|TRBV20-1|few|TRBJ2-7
TGCAGTGCTGGCCGGGGGCTAGCGGGAGGTGGCGAGCAGTACTTC
CSAGRGLAGGGEQYF
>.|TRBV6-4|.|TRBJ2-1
TGTGCCAGCAGCCAGGACTATTTGGGTGAGCAGTTCTTC
CASSQDYLGEQFF
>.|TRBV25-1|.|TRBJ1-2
TGTGCCAGCGGTAACACCAACTATGGCTACACCTTC
CASGNTNYGYTF
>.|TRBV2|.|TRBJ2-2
TGTGCCAGCAGCGCGAGGGCCGGGGAGCTGTTTTTT
CASSARAGELFF
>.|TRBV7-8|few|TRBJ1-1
TGTGCCAGCAGCACGTCAGAGGCTGAAGCTTTCTTT
CASSTSEAEAFF
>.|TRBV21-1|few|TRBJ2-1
TGTGCCATCAGGCGAAGCTCCTACAATGAGCAGTTCTTC
CAIRRSSYNEQFF
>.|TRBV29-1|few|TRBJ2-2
TGCAGCGGGGACAATGCGGACACCGGGGAGCTGTTTTTT
CSGDNADTGELFF
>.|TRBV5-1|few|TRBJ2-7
TGCGCCAGCAGCCCCGGGTCGTCCAAGTCCTACGAGCAGTACTTC
CASSPGSSKSYEQYF
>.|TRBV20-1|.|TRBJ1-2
TGCAGTGCTAGAGATGACCTACCACCGATGAGGGTTCGGTATGGCTACACCTTC
CSARDDLPPMRVRYGYTF
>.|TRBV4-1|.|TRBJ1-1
TGCGCCAGCAGCCCCAGGGTTCCATTGAACACTGAAGCTTTCTTT
CASSPRVPLNTEAFF
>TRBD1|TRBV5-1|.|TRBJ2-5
TGCGCCAGCTGCTCCCAACTACCGACAGGGCAAGAGACCCAGTACTTC
CASCSQLPTGQETQYF
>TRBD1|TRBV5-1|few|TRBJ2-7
TGCGCCAGCAGCTTGGCCCTACAAACCGACAGGGGACCTTCCTACGAGCAGTACTTC
CASSLALQTDRGPSYEQYF
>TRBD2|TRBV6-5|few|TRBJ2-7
TGTGCCAGCAGTTACTCGGCGGGGGGATACGAGCAGTACTTC
CASSYSAGGYEQYF
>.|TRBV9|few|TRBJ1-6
TGTGCCAGCAGTGCTAGCGGGACACCCGACTCCTATAATTCACCCCTCCACTTT
CASSASGTPDSYNSPLHF
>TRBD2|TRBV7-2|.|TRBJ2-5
TGTGCCAGCAGCTTAGGCGGTAGCGGGGGGGTACAAGAGACCCAGTACTTC
CASSLGGSGGVQETQYF
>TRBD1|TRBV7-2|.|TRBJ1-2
TGTGCCAGCAGCTTAGCTTCCGGGACAGGGGGCTATGGCTACACCTTC
CASSLASGTGGYGYTF
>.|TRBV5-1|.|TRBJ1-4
TGCGCCAGCAGCGTGGACGGAACTAATGAAAAACTGTTTTTT
CASSVDGTNEKLFF
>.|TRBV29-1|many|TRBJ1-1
TGCAGCGCTTTGACAGTCATGAACACTGAAGCTTTCTTT
CSALTVMNTEAFF
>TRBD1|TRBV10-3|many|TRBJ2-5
TGTGCCATCAGTGGGGGACAGCAAGAGACCCAGTACTTC
CAISGGQQETQYF
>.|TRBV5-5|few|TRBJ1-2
TGTGCCAGCAGCTTGATGCCCTATGGCTACACCTTC
CASSLMPYGYTF
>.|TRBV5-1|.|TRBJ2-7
TGCGCCAGCAGCAGCCGGCCGGGACGGAGCTACGAGCAGTACTTC
CASSSRPGRSYEQYF
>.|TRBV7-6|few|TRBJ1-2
TGTGCCAGCAGCCCCGCGTCACATTATGGCTACACCTTC
CASSPASHYGYTF
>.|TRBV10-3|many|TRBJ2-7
TGTGCCATCAGTGAGTCCACGACACCCTCCTACGAGCAGTACTTC
CAISESTTPSYEQYF
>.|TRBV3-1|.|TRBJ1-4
TGTGCCAGCAGCCAGGATGAAAAACTGTTTTTT
CASSQDEKLFF
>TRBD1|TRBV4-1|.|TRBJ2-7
TGCACCAGCAGCCTGGAAGGACAGGGTGGTACCTACGAGCAGTACTTC
CTSSLEGQGGTYEQYF